This T cell receptor beta chain was found in a study of blood T cell repertoires in COVID-19. TCRdb's copy holds only in-frame clones and misses some; the assay was immunoSEQ multiplex PCR. The table has some 120,000 clones, around three quarters seen once; the top ten hold around 2%. V shed 0 bases and J shed 11 bases, with 10 bases lying between them. Germline CDR1 LGHDT, CDR2 YNNKEL (reference sequence). This CDR3 is built from 12 residues. The sample consisted of peripheral blood. The chain couples TRBV3-1 (or the pseudogene TRBV3-2) to TRBJ1-1; D gene ambiguous. This sequence was found in a woman aged 70-85 years with acute or convalescent COVID-19. The CDR3 region has the DNA TGTGCCAGCAGCCAAGACTTTTCTATTGCTTTCTTT. It translates to CASSQDFSIAFF.